These T cell receptor beta chains were read from a single sample in a study of cytomegalovirus exposure and HLA in healthy donors. Clones were sequenced by immunoSEQ multiplex PCR, and TCRdb holds only the in-frame ones, with some missing. The sample contains some 190,000 clones, about 88% of which appear only once. Source material: PBMCs. Receptor source: a woman between 25 and 40 years old in good health and CMV-seronegative. CDR3s include the opening cysteine and the closing phenylalanine or tryptophan.

j_gene | v_gene | CDR3aa
TRBJ1-1 | TRBV6-1 | CASSTGTGALIAFF
TRBJ1-5 | TRBV19 | CASSMTASNSNQPQHF
TRBJ1-5 | TRBV5-4 | CASSSWGRGDQPQHF
TRBJ2-7 | TRBV5-1 | CASSSILGGTDEQYF
TRBJ2-7 | TRBV6-1 | CASSPTDRTYEQYF
TRBJ1-1 | TRBV6-1 | CASRMGTSEAFF
TRBJ2-1 | TRBV19 | CASSTTQGATYSYNEQFF
TRBJ1-2 | TRBV10-3 | CAIRGGYPNYGYTF
TRBJ2-7 | TRBV6-1 | CASRTGQGSYEQYF
TRBJ2-1 | TRBV2 | CASKPGTNNEQFF
TRBJ2-5 | TRBV20-1 | CSAGTTETQYF
TRBJ2-1 | TRBV6-5 | CASNLAVSSYNEQFF
TRBJ2-7 | TRBV5-1 | CASSSLGQGTGEQYF
TRBJ2-5 | TRBV4-2 | CASSQADTSGGRETQYF
TRBJ2-7 | TRBV4-2 | CASSRGGGRENLYEQYF
TRBJ2-1 | TRBV5-1 | CASSLEGQGRFNEQFF
TRBJ2-7 | TRBV19 | CASSRAPESEQYF
TRBJ2-7 | TRBV10-2 | CASSLQGSEQYF
TRBJ2-3 | TRBV4-1 | CASSQGVYGSGTDTQYF
- | TRBV19 | CASSIGPHSYEQYF
TRBJ2-1 | TRBV18 | CASSPPPSGGTSYNEQFF
TRBJ2-7 | TRBV7-9 | CASNFAGAVEQYF
TRBJ1-2 | TRBV2 | CASSSTGIYGYTF
TRBJ2-7 | TRBV6-5 | CASSRQGSYEQYF
TRBJ2-3 | TRBV9 | CASSFSAGGSDTQYF
TRBJ2-1 | TRBV4-1 | CASSQDIIDSKANNEQFF
TRBJ1-2 | TRBV5-1 | CASSLDRAGYGYTF
TRBJ1-4 | TRBV27 | CASTPTGKNGKLFF
TRBJ2-7 | TRBV15 | CATSIDPSLKLGQYF